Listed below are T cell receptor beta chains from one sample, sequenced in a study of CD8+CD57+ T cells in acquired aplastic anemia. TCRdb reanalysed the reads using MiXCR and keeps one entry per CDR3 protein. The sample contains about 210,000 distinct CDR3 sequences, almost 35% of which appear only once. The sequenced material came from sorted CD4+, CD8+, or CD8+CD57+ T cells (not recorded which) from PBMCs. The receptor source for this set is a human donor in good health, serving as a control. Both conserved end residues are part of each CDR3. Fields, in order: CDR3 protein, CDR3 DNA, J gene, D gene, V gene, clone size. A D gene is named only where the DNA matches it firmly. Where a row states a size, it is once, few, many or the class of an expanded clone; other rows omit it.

cdr3_aa: CSASKGQLNQPQHF; cdr3_nt: TGCAGTGCTAGCAAGGGACAGCTAAATCAGCCCCAGCATTTT; j_call: TRBJ1-5; d_call: TRBD1; v_call: TRBV20-1; clone_size: many
cdr3_aa: CASSVGQGGPALEAFF; cdr3_nt: TGTGCCAGCAGCGTAGGCCAGGGGGGACCAGCACTTGAAGCTTTCTTT; j_call: TRBJ1-1; d_call: TRBD1; v_call: TRBV9; clone_size: many
cdr3_aa: CSARDPGTPLYGYTF; cdr3_nt: TGCAGTGCTAGAGATCCCGGGACACCTCTTTACGGCTACACCTTC; j_call: TRBJ1-2; d_call: NA; v_call: TRBV20-1; clone_size: many
cdr3_aa: CASSFGGKDEQFF; cdr3_nt: TGTGCCAGCAGTTTTGGGGGGAAGGATGAGCAGTTCTTC; j_call: TRBJ2-1; d_call: NA; v_call: TRBV12-3/TRBV12-4; clone_size: few
cdr3_aa: CASSQTERREETQYF; cdr3_nt: TGCGCCAGCAGCCAGACAGAGAGGAGGGAAGAGACCCAGTACTTC; j_call: TRBJ2-5; d_call: NA; v_call: TRBV4-1; clone_size: many
cdr3_aa: CASSPQPGGTEAFF; cdr3_nt: TGTGCCAGCAGCCCACAACCGGGGGGCACTGAAGCTTTCTTT; j_call: TRBJ1-1; d_call: NA; v_call: TRBV7-2; clone_size: NA
cdr3_aa: CASSPTSGRITDTQYF; cdr3_nt: TGTGCCAGCAGCCCGACTAGCGGGAGGATTACAGATACGCAGTATTTT; j_call: TRBJ2-3; d_call: TRBD2; v_call: TRBV7-6; clone_size: many
cdr3_aa: CATSREGRVDYGYTF; cdr3_nt: TGTGCCACCAGCAGAGAAGGCAGGGTCGACTATGGCTACACCTTC; j_call: TRBJ1-2; d_call: NA; v_call: TRBV15; clone_size: NA
cdr3_aa: CSASTSGSLVSKNEQFF; cdr3_nt: TGCAGTGCTAGCACTAGCGGGAGTTTAGTGTCGAAGAATGAGCAGTTCTTC; j_call: TRBJ2-1; d_call: TRBD2; v_call: TRBV20-1; clone_size: many
cdr3_aa: CATSRDRLGTQHF; cdr3_nt: TGTGCCACCAGCAGAGACCGCTTGGGGACCCAGCATTTT; j_call: TRBJ1-5; d_call: NA; v_call: TRBV15; clone_size: few
cdr3_aa: CASSSQGPREGYGYTF; cdr3_nt: TGCGCCAGCAGCTCACAGGGCCCCCGGGAGGGCTATGGCTACACCTTC; j_call: TRBJ1-2; d_call: NA; v_call: TRBV5-1; clone_size: few
cdr3_aa: CASSVGDRRGTDTQYF; cdr3_nt: TGTGCCAGCAGCGTAGGGGACAGGAGAGGCACAGATACGCAGTATTTT; j_call: TRBJ2-3; d_call: TRBD1; v_call: TRBV9; clone_size: few
cdr3_aa: CASSFFSGGRGWDEQFF; cdr3_nt: TGTGCCAGCAGCTTCTTTAGCGGGGGACGAGGTTGGGATGAGCAGTTCTTC; j_call: TRBJ2-1; d_call: TRBD2; v_call: TRBV5-6; clone_size: NA
cdr3_aa: CASSETWGQGSAGNTIYF; cdr3_nt: TGTGCCAGCAGTGAAACATGGGGTCAAGGGAGCGCTGGAAACACCATATATTTT; j_call: TRBJ1-3; d_call: NA; v_call: TRBV6-1; clone_size: few
cdr3_aa: CSAGTSGAYNEQFF; cdr3_nt: TGCAGTGCTGGGACTAGCGGAGCTTACAATGAGCAGTTCTTC; j_call: TRBJ2-1; d_call: TRBD2; v_call: TRBV20-1; clone_size: many
cdr3_aa: CASRPTDANYGYTF; cdr3_nt: TGTGCCAGCCGCCCGACGGATGCTAACTATGGCTACACCTTC; j_call: TRBJ1-2; d_call: NA; v_call: TRBV2; clone_size: NA
cdr3_aa: CSAEGRDGYTF; cdr3_nt: TGCAGTGCGGAGGGCAGGGATGGCTACACCTTC; j_call: TRBJ1-2; d_call: NA; v_call: TRBV20-1; clone_size: NA
cdr3_aa: CASSPGSGNTEAFF; cdr3_nt: TGCGCCAGCAGCCCGGGATCCGGGAACACTGAAGCTTTCTTT; j_call: TRBJ1-1; d_call: NA; v_call: TRBV5-1; clone_size: NA
cdr3_aa: CASSISGGAKETQYF; cdr3_nt: TGTGCCAGTAGTATTAGCGGGGGGGCCAAAGAGACCCAGTACTTC; j_call: TRBJ2-5; d_call: TRBD2; v_call: TRBV19; clone_size: many
cdr3_aa: CASSRAYGTYNEQFF; cdr3_nt: TGTGCCAGTAGTAGGGCGTATGGGACCTACAATGAGCAGTTCTTC; j_call: TRBJ2-1; d_call: NA; v_call: TRBV19; clone_size: NA
cdr3_aa: CASGGGRLRYGYTF; cdr3_nt: TGTGCCAGTGGGGGGGGCAGACTACGCTATGGCTACACCTTC; j_call: TRBJ1-2; d_call: NA; v_call: TRBV19; clone_size: NA
cdr3_aa: CASREQGRNSPLHF; cdr3_nt: TGTGCCAGCAGAGAACAGGGGCGCAATTCACCCCTCCACTTT; j_call: TRBJ1-6; d_call: TRBD1; v_call: TRBV2; clone_size: NA
cdr3_aa: CASSFQGASSYEQYF; cdr3_nt: TGTGCCAGCAGCTTCCAGGGGGCGAGCTCCTACGAGCAGTACTTC; j_call: TRBJ2-7; d_call: TRBD1; v_call: TRBV7-9; clone_size: many
cdr3_aa: CSGTGGSATTEAFF; cdr3_nt: TGCAGTGGGACAGGGGGGTCGGCGACCACTGAAGCTTTCTTT; j_call: TRBJ1-1; d_call: TRBD1; v_call: TRBV20-1; clone_size: many
cdr3_aa: CASSVGTSGSNEQYF; cdr3_nt: TGTGCCAGCAGCGTAGGGACTAGCGGGAGCAACGAGCAGTACTTC; j_call: TRBJ2-7; d_call: TRBD2; v_call: TRBV9; clone_size: many
cdr3_aa: CASSETAFNSPLHF; cdr3_nt: TGTGCCAGTAGCGAGACAGCCTTTAATTCACCCCTCCACTTT; j_call: TRBJ1-6; d_call: NA; v_call: TRBV19; clone_size: NA
cdr3_aa: CSAREGTYGYTF; cdr3_nt: TGCAGTGCTAGGGAAGGGACGTATGGCTACACCTTC; j_call: TRBJ1-2; d_call: NA; v_call: TRBV20-1; clone_size: once
cdr3_aa: CASSLVFRGSYNEQFF; cdr3_nt: TGTGCCAGCAGCTTGGTATTTCGGGGCTCCTACAATGAGCAGTTCTTC; j_call: TRBJ2-1; d_call: NA; v_call: TRBV5-4; clone_size: NA
cdr3_aa: CASSIGLGSGGAHTEAFF; cdr3_nt: TGTGCCAGTAGTATAGGTCTAGGGAGCGGGGGGGCGCACACTGAAGCTTTCTTT; j_call: TRBJ1-1; d_call: NA; v_call: TRBV19; clone_size: few
cdr3_aa: CSAKQGDQPQHF; cdr3_nt: TGCAGTGCTAAGCAGGGGGATCAGCCCCAGCATTTT; j_call: TRBJ1-5; d_call: TRBD1; v_call: TRBV20-1; clone_size: many
cdr3_aa: CSAREFTPDTQYF; cdr3_nt: TGCAGTGCTAGGGAGTTTACCCCAGATACGCAGTATTTT; j_call: TRBJ2-3; d_call: NA; v_call: TRBV20-1; clone_size: many
cdr3_aa: CASSQEGIRDRGTDTQYF; cdr3_nt: TGTGCCAGCAGCCAAGAGGGTATTCGGGACAGGGGCACAGATACGCAGTATTTT; j_call: TRBJ2-3; d_call: TRBD1; v_call: TRBV3-1; clone_size: NA
cdr3_aa: CASSRTEYSNQPQHF; cdr3_nt: TGTGCCAGCAGCAGGACAGAATATAGCAATCAGCCCCAGCATTTT; j_call: TRBJ1-5; d_call: NA; v_call: TRBV5-4; clone_size: few
cdr3_aa: CASTYREGAFF; cdr3_nt: TGTGCCAGCACTTACAGGGAGGGAGCTTTCTTT; j_call: TRBJ1-1; d_call: NA; v_call: TRBV12-3/TRBV12-4; clone_size: many
cdr3_aa: CASSPRVISYNEQFF; cdr3_nt: TGTGCCAGCAGCCCCAGGGTTATTTCCTACAATGAGCAGTTCTTC; j_call: TRBJ2-1; d_call: NA; v_call: TRBV7-9; clone_size: few
cdr3_aa: CASSSQRAGEQYF; cdr3_nt: TGTGCCAGTAGTTCACAGCGGGCTGGGGAGCAGTACTTC; j_call: TRBJ2-7; d_call: NA; v_call: TRBV19; clone_size: NA
cdr3_aa: CSGIDPGRLNTEAFF; cdr3_nt: TGCAGTGGTATCGACCCGGGACGGTTGAACACTGAAGCTTTCTTT; j_call: TRBJ1-1; d_call: NA; v_call: TRBV29-1; clone_size: many
cdr3_aa: CASRRHPSNTGELFF; cdr3_nt: TGTGCCAGCAGAAGACACCCGAGCAACACCGGGGAGCTGTTTTTT; j_call: TRBJ2-2; d_call: NA; v_call: TRBV6-1; clone_size: few
cdr3_aa: CASSLPGLAGKQFF; cdr3_nt: TGTGCCAGCAGTTTACCGGGACTAGCGGGAAAGCAGTTCTTC; j_call: TRBJ2-1; d_call: TRBD2; v_call: TRBV6-5; clone_size: NA
cdr3_aa: CASSLGSGVQPQHF; cdr3_nt: TGCGCCAGCAGCTTGGGTTCGGGGGTTCAGCCCCAGCATTTT; j_call: TRBJ1-5; d_call: NA; v_call: TRBV5-1; clone_size: many
cdr3_aa: CASSLEPNTEAFF; cdr3_nt: TGTGCCAGCAGCTTAGAACCGAACACTGAAGCTTTCTTT; j_call: TRBJ1-1; d_call: NA; v_call: TRBV7-2; clone_size: many
cdr3_aa: CASSFGQGALGNTMYF; cdr3_nt: NA; j_call: TRBJ1-3; d_call: NA; v_call: TRBV11-2; clone_size: NA
cdr3_aa: CSVERDKTNYGYTF; cdr3_nt: TGCAGCGTTGAAAGGGACAAGACTAACTATGGCTACACCTTC; j_call: TRBJ1-2; d_call: NA; v_call: TRBV29-1; clone_size: many
cdr3_aa: CATSAGPVPCTGELFF; cdr3_nt: TGTGCCACCAGTGCTGGCCCAGTTCCATGCACCGGGGAGCTGTTTTTT; j_call: TRBJ2-2; d_call: NA; v_call: TRBV24-1; clone_size: NA
cdr3_aa: CASSQDRGRGNQPQHF; cdr3_nt: TGTGCCAGCAGCCAGGACAGGGGGCGGGGCAATCAGCCCCAGCATTTT; j_call: TRBJ1-5; d_call: TRBD1; v_call: TRBV5-6; clone_size: NA
cdr3_aa: CASSPPGNTIYF; cdr3_nt: TGTGCCAGCAGCCCCCCGGGAAACACCATATATTTT; j_call: TRBJ1-3; d_call: NA; v_call: TRBV7-9; clone_size: NA
cdr3_aa: CSVGQPNQPQHF; cdr3_nt: TGCAGCGTTGGACAGCCCAATCAGCCCCAGCATTTT; j_call: TRBJ1-5; d_call: NA; v_call: TRBV29-1; clone_size: NA
cdr3_aa: CASSEILDRPYEQYF; cdr3_nt: TGTGCCAGCAGTGAAATCCTGGACCGTCCCTACGAGCAGTACTTC; j_call: TRBJ2-7; d_call: NA; v_call: TRBV2; clone_size: many
cdr3_aa: CASSVAGGGSGGKPQHF; cdr3_nt: TGTGCCAGCAGCGTAGCCGGGGGGGGCAGCGGAGGAAAGCCCCAGCATTTT; j_call: TRBJ1-5; d_call: NA; v_call: TRBV7-2; clone_size: many
cdr3_aa: CASSVRQERNTIYF; cdr3_nt: TGTGCCAGCAGCGTAAGGCAGGAGCGAAACACCATATATTTT; j_call: TRBJ1-3; d_call: NA; v_call: TRBV9; clone_size: many
cdr3_aa: CASRGGRRVSFPNQPQHF; cdr3_nt: TGTGCCAGCAGAGGGGGCAGGAGGGTCTCTTTTCCCAATCAGCCCCAGCATTTT; j_call: TRBJ1-5; d_call: TRBD1; v_call: TRBV28; clone_size: NA
cdr3_aa: CSVEMTGNTEAFF; cdr3_nt: TGCAGCGTGGAAATGACAGGGAACACTGAAGCTTTCTTT; j_call: TRBJ1-1; d_call: NA; v_call: TRBV29-1; clone_size: few
cdr3_aa: CASSFTGTGSYEQYF; cdr3_nt: TGTGCCAGCAGCTTTACCGGGACAGGGTCCTACGAGCAGTACTTC; j_call: TRBJ2-7; d_call: TRBD1; v_call: TRBV11-2; clone_size: many
cdr3_aa: CASTRTGGNQPQHF; cdr3_nt: TGTGCCAGCACTAGGACAGGGGGCAATCAGCCCCAGCATTTT; j_call: TRBJ1-5; d_call: TRBD1; v_call: TRBV6-1; clone_size: NA